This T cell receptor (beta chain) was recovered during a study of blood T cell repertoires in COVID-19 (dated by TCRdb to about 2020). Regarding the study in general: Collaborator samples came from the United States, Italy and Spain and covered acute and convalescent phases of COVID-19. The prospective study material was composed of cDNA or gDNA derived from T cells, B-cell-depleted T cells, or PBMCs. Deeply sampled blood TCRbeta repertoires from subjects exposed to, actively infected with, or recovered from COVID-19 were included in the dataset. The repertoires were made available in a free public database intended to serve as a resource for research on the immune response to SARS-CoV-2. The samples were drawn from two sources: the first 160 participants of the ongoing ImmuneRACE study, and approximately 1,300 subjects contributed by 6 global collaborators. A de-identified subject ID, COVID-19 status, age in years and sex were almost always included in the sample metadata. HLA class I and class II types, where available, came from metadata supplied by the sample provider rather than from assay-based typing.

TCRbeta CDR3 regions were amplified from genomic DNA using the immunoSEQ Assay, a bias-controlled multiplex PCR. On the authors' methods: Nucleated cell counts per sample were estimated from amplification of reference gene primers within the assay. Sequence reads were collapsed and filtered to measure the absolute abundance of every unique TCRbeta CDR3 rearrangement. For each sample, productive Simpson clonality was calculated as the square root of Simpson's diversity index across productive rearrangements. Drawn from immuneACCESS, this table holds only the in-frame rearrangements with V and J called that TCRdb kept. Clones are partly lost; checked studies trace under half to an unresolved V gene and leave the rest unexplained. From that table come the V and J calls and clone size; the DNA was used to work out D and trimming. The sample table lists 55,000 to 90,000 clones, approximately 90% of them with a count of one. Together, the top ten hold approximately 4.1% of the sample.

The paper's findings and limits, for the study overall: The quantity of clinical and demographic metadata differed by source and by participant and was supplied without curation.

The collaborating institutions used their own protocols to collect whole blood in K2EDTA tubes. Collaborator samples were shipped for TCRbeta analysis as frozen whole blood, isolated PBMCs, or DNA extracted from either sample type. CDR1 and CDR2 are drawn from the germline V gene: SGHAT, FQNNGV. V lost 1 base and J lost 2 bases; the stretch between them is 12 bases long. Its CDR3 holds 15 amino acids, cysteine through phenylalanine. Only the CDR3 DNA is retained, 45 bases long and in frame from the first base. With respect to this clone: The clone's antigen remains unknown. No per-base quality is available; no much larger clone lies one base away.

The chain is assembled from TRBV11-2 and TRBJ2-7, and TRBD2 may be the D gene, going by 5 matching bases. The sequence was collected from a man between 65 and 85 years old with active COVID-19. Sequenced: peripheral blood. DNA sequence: TGTGCCAGCAGCTTAGTGGTCAGCGGTGCCTACGAGCAGTACTTC. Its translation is CASSLVVSGAYEQYF. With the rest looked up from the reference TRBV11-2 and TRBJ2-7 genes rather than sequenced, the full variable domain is EAGVAQSPRYKIIEKRQSVAFWCNPISGHATLYWYQQILGQGPKLLIQFQNNGVVDDSQLPKDRFSAERLKGVDSTLKIQPAKLEDSAVYLCASSLVVSGAYEQYFGPGTRLTVT.